This TCR beta chain was captured in a study of response to subunit inactivated influenza vaccine (dated by TCRdb to about 2018). For the study in its entirety: Deep quantitative T cell receptor repertoire profiling was used in the study to track responses to a trivalent subunit inactivated influenza vaccine.

Inclusive of the bounding cysteine and phenylalanine, the CDR3 is 13 residues long. Only the CDR3 portion is preserved as DNA: 39 bases, with reading frame beginning at the first base. V is pruned by 4 bases and J by 7 bases, leaving 10 bases of the junction without a gene match. Based on the germline V gene (reference sequence), the CDR1 and CDR2 sequences are DFQATT and SNEGSKA. Broader findings and caveats from the paper: According to the authors, only a limited number of new T cells may be recruited by each seasonal influenza vaccination.

The library came from RT-PCR. The reads were generated on an Illumina HiSeq 2500. Through fastp at Q25 and MiXCR, TCRdb rebuilt clones from the public reads, retaining in-frame beta chains. CDR3 protein sequences are deduplicated, and each keeps its most common genes and DNA. The sample data list 550,000 to 600,000 distinct CDR3 sequences, and 10% to 15% of these were observed just once. The ten biggest clones cover roughly a tenth of the sample. This clonotype was counted between two and nine times. This clone's antigen is unknown. Per-nucleotide qualities are absent, and no much larger clonotype sits a single base away.

The clonotype originates from a man in his forties or fifties who received an inactivated influenza vaccine. Donor details come from another sample of the same person, matched by shared clones. The specimen was PBMCs from blood, collected on the day of vaccination. This chain joins TRBV20-1 to TRBJ2-7, with 7 junctional bases fitting TRBD1. The bases are TGCAGTGCTAAAGGGGACAGAGAATGGGAGCAGTACTTC. This translates into CSAKGDREWEQYF.